This passage covers 13 T cell receptor beta chains from one sample sequenced in a study of PD-1 blockade in classical Hodgkin lymphoma. Indicated time point: cycle 4 day 1 (C4D1), after less than 7 weeks of nivolumab. All the patients suffered relapse after autologous stem cell transplantation, and brentuximab vedotin exposure differed. Here immunoSEQ multiplex PCR was the method, and the copy in TCRdb shows in-frame clones only, minus some. The profile covers around 50,000 clones, with approximately 72% appearing a single time and 10% to 15% taken by the ten largest. Material: peripheral blood mononuclear cells (PBMCs), obtained before the fourth cycle of nivolumab. The receptors here all came from a human donor with classical Hodgkin lymphoma.

The V call is TRBV18, the J call TRBJ1-1; no clear D gene. Per germline, CDR1 KGHSH and CDR2 LQKENI. The CDR3 covers 13 residues. Trimming took off 6 bases at V and 2 bases at J, with 10 bases between the two ends. CDR3 coding DNA: TGTGCCAGCTCCGCCCAGGACAACACTGAAGCTTTCTTT. Translated, it gives CASSAQDNTEAFF.

The chain couples TRBV4-1 to TRBJ2-2; D ambiguous. CDR1 MGHRA and CDR2 YSYEKL come from the germline V gene. The CDR3 totals 13 residues. The ends were cut back, 6 bases at V and 7 bases at J, with 12 bases in the middle. The CDR3 bases are TGCGCCAGCAGATTAACCAAGGGCGGGGAGCTGTTTTTT. It translates to CASRLTKGGELFF.

The chain combines TRBV7-8 with TRBJ2-1, with 14 bases that match TRBD2. CDR3 length equals 18 residues. The V gene's germline CDR1 is SGHVS and CDR2 FQNEAQ. V trimming: 3 bases; J trimming: 4 bases; junction bases outside the gene matches: 8. The CDR3 DNA reads as TGTGCCAGCAGCTTGAGACTAGCGGGAGGGGGGGCGTACAATGAGCAGTTCTTC. Protein product: CASSLRLAGGGAYNEQFF.

V is TRBV6-5 and J is TRBJ2-5; D unresolved. The CDR3 consists of 14 residues. Trimming removed 8 bases from V and 5 bases from J, with 18 bases in between. The V gene's germline CDR1 is MNHEY and CDR2 SVGAGI. The CDR3 spells CASARAPYSETQYF. For the CDR3, the DNA is TGTGCCAGCGCCCGGGCTCCCTATTCGGAGACCCAGTACTTC.

V is TRBV10-3 and J is TRBJ1-2; D uncertain. The V gene lost 3 bases and the J gene lost 8 bases, with 16 bases spanning the gap. This CDR3 has 14 amino acids. CDR1 and CDR2 from the germline V gene are ENHRY and SYGVKD. CDR3 DNA: TGTGCCATCAGTGACATCGGGCCCCAATCGGGCTACACCTTC. It encodes CAISDIGPQSGYTF.

This chain joins TRBV29-1 and TRBJ2-7; the D gene could be TRBD1 or TRBD2 (5 bases each). Germline assignment: CDR1 SQVTM and CDR2 ANQGSEA. The CDR3 has 13 residues. The V and J ends lost 3 bases and 5 bases respectively, with 14 bases between them. In nucleotides, the CDR3 is TGCAGCGTTGAGGGGGTTCAGCCCGACGAGCAGTACTTC. This encodes CSVEGVQPDEQYF.

The sample holds a few counts of this clone. The rearrangement joins TRBV4-3 to TRBJ2-7; 9 bases line up with TRBD1. In germline, CDR1 is LGHNA, CDR2 YSLEER. The CDR3 extends over 15 amino acids. The V segment lost 2 bases and the J segment 3 bases; nucleotides outside the gene matches: 5. In nucleotides, the CDR3 is TGCGCCAGCAGCCAAACCGGGACAGGGTTCTACGAGCAGTACTTC. It encodes CASSQTGTGFYEQYF.

V and J are TRBV6-5 and TRBJ1-2; D may be TRBD1 (5 bases). CDR1 is MNHEY, CDR2 SVGAGI, per germline. Trimming stripped 0 bases from V and 0 bases from J, with 8 bases between. There are 15 residues in the CDR3. CDR3 DNA sequence: TGTGCCAGCAGTTACTCCCCGGGGCCTAACTATGGCTACACCTTC. Translation gives CASSYSPGPNYGYTF.

The CDR3 DNA reads TGTGCCAGCACTCGAGGGACCCCAGGTGGCTCCTACGAGCAGTACTTC. Residues: CASTRGTPGGSYEQYF. V usage is TRBV27 and J usage is TRBJ2-7, with D perhaps matching TRBD1 or TRBD2 (5 bases each). CDR1 and CDR2 (germline): MNHEY, SMNVEV (reference sequence). The CDR3 totals 16 residues. V lost 7 bases, J lost 0 bases, and 19 bases lay in between.

The CDR3 DNA sequence: TGCGCCAGCAGCTTGGGACAGGGAGGAACAGATACGCAGTATTTT. Translated: CASSLGQGGTDTQYF. The chain employs TRBV5-1 and TRBJ2-3; TRBD1 might be the D (7 bases). V shed 0 bases and J shed 3 bases, with 11 bases lying between them. The CDR3 runs 15 residues. Germline V CDR1 and CDR2: SGHRS, YFSETQ.

This chain uses TRBV27 with TRBJ2-7; TRBD1 aligns across 10 bases. V was pared by 10 bases and J by 3 bases, with 3 bases of the junction left unmatched. The length of the CDR3 is 12 residues. The germline V gene encodes CDR1 MNHEY and CDR2 SMNVEV (reference sequence). CDR3 sequence (DNA): TGTGCCACCGGGACAGGGGTCTACGAGCAGTACTTC. This encodes CATGTGVYEQYF.

This rearrangement joins TRBV28 to TRBJ1-2; D is uncertain. V was cut by 5 bases and J by 0 bases, with 16 bases left in between. The germline V gene encodes CDR1 MDHEN and CDR2 SYDVKM. The CDR3 totals 16 residues. DNA of the CDR3: TGTGCCAGCAGTCCTTCCGATTTGGCAGCTAACTATGGCTACACCTTC. This gives the protein CASSPSDLAANYGYTF.

V and J are TRBV5-1 and TRBJ2-1; D remains ambiguous. Trimming removed 1 base at V and 6 bases at J, with 14 bases between. Germline V gives CDR1 SGHRS, CDR2 YFSETQ. The CDR3 loop spans 15 amino acids. For the CDR3, the DNA is TGCGCCAGCAGCTTGAGCGACCCCGGAATCAATGAGCAGTTCTTC. Its protein product is CASSLSDPGINEQFF. Combining the CDR3 with reference TRBV5-1 and TRBJ2-1 gives the whole variable domain KAGVTQTPRYLIKTRGQQVTLSCSPISGHRSVSWYQQTPGQGLQFLFEYFSETQRNKGNFPGRFSGRQFSNSRSEMNVSTLELGDSALYLCASSLSDPGINEQFFGPGTRLTVL.